The 15 T cell receptor beta chains in this list originate from one sample, sequenced in a study of T cells in Graves' hyperthyroidism and ophthalmopathy. TCR beta CDR3 regions were amplified from RNA transcripts. HTBI primers were used for first-round RT-PCR of the TCR CDR3. TCRdb fed the multiplex PCR reads into MiXCR, producing one record per CDR3 protein. The sample consists of roughly 510,000 distinct CDR3 sequences, around 43% of them appearing once. Material for sequencing was peripheral blood or thyroid tissue (not recorded which). Every receptor here comes from an adult woman with Graves' disease, either hyperthyroidism or ophthalmopathy (not recorded which).

The J gene is TRBJ2-2, the V gene TRBV7-6; D might be TRBD1 (5 bases). V was clipped by 0 bases and J by 0 bases, with 8 bases between them. Looked up from germline, CDR1 is SGHVS and CDR2 is FNYEAQ. The CDR3 has 16 residues. DNA of the CDR3: TGTGCCAGCAGCTTAGCGGGGCCCACGAACACCGGGGAGCTGTTTTTT. Translation: CASSLAGPTNTGELFF.

As for this clonotype: A much more abundant neighbour one base away suggests this may be a read error. The chain uses TRBV24-1 and TRBJ2-2; 8 nucleotides align to TRBD1. In germline, CDR1 is KGHDR, CDR2 SFDVKD. This CDR3 is 16 amino acids long. In nucleotides, the CDR3 is TGTGCCACCAGTGACAGGGGGCGCGGGGACACCGGGGAGCTGCTTTTT. Residues: CATSDRGRGDTGELLF.

V usage is TRBV19 and J usage is TRBJ1-5, with D possibly matching TRBD1 (6 bases). Germline CDR1 reads LNHDA; CDR2 reads SQIVND (reference sequence). V was shortened by 3 bases and J by 6 bases, with 9 bases between the two germline ends. CDR3 length: 13 residues. CDR3 nucleotide sequence: TGTGCCAGTAGTATGGGGGACATTCAGCCCCAGCATTTT. Its protein is CASSMGDIQPQHF. Full variable domain (rest looked up from reference TRBV19 and TRBJ1-5): DGGITQSPKYLFRKEGQNVTLSCEQNLNHDAMYWYRQDPGQGLRLIYYSQIVNDFQKGDIAEGYSVSREKKESFPLTVTSAQKNPTAFYLCASSMGDIQPQHFGDGTRLSIL.

This chain links TRBV7-2 with TRBJ1-2, with D uncertain. Trimming cost V 5 bases and J 1 base, with 5 bases left between them. Germline V gene lookup returns CDR1 SGHTA and CDR2 FQGNSA. CDR3 size: 12 residues. This CDR3 is CASSEDNYGYTF. The CDR3 nucleotides read TGTGCCAGCAGCGAGGATAACTATGGCTACACCTTC.

This clonotype has a count of ten or more. This chain uses TRBV10-1 with TRBJ1-5, with D uncertain. Germline V gives CDR1 WNHNN, CDR2 SYGVQD (reference sequence). V was clipped by 6 bases and J by 6 bases, with 15 bases between them. The CDR3 contains 14 residues. CDR3 residues: CASRLGKLTQPQHF. The DNA of the CDR3 is TGCGCCAGCAGATTAGGGAAACTCACTCAGCCCCAGCATTTT.

This clonotype was picked up many times. This chain uses TRBV20-1 with TRBJ1-4; 7 bases are shared with TRBD1. V was pared by 1 base and J by 7 bases, with 3 bases of the junction left unmatched. This CDR3 contains 13 residues. Germline CDR1 and CDR2: DFQATT and SNEGSKA (reference sequence). Written as DNA, the CDR3 is TGCAGTGCTAGAGGACAGGGAGGTGAAAAACTGTTTTTT. Its translation: CSARGQGGEKLFF.

The gene calls are TRBV11-2 and TRBJ2-5; 8 positions match TRBD2. This CDR3 comprises 17 residues. Germline-derived CDR1 and CDR2 are SGHAT and FQNNGV. V shed 5 bases, J shed 4 bases, and the junction held 15 bases outside the gene matches. CDR3 in DNA: TGTGCCAGCAGCCTGTGGTCCGGGGTCAGCGGGGGAGAGACCCAGTACTTC. Translated: CASSLWSGVSGGETQYF.

This clonotype has ten or more counts. This chain joins TRBV7-9 and TRBJ1-1; D gene ambiguous. Germline-derived CDR1 and CDR2 are SEHNR and FQNEAQ (reference sequence). The CDR3 is made up of 15 amino acids. Trimming stripped 0 bases from V and 5 bases from J, with 13 bases between. CDR3 region: CASSLAVEGGTEAFF. In nucleotides, the CDR3 is TGTGCCAGCAGCTTAGCGGTAGAAGGAGGTACTGAAGCTTTCTTT.

The chain combines TRBV7-9 with TRBJ2-7; D gene uncertain. CDR3 size: 12 residues. The germline CDR1 and CDR2 sequences are SEHNR and FQNEAQ (reference sequence). V was pared by 6 bases and J by 2 bases, with 8 bases between. DNA for the CDR3: TGTGCCAGCAGGGGGATCCCCTACGAGCAGTACTTC. It is translated as CASRGIPYEQYF.

V is TRBV7-8 and J is TRBJ1-2, with 8 positions matching TRBD1. V shed 6 bases and J 4 bases; nucleotides not matched to a gene: 7. This CDR3 has 14 residues. Germline loops: CDR1 SGHVS, CDR2 FQNEAQ. CDR3 coding DNA: TGTGCCAGCAGTTTTCGGGACAGGATCTATGGCTACACCTTC. Its translation: CASSFRDRIYGYTF. Supplemented by reference TRBV7-8 and TRBJ1-2, the full variable domain reads GAGVSQSPRYKVAKRGQDVALRCDPISGHVSLFWYQQALGQGPEFLTYFQNEAQLDKSGLPSDRFFAERPEGSVSTLKIQRTQQEDSAVYLCASSFRDRIYGYTFGSGTRLTVV.

This clonotype was seen ten or more times. J is TRBJ2-2 and V is TRBV25-1; D remains ambiguous. This CDR3 has 14 residues. Between the trimmed V and J ends, which lost 5 bases and 5 bases, there was a span of 12 bases. Germline-derived CDR1 and CDR2 are MGHDK and SYGVNS. The CDR3 sequence is CASSRAEITGELFF. In DNA form, the CDR3 reads TGTGCCAGCAGTAGGGCGGAGATTACCGGGGAGCTGTTTTTT.

This clonotype was recorded many times. The CDR3 loop is CASSNSGSQETQYF. CDR3 nucleotide sequence: TGTGCCAGCAGCAATAGCGGGAGTCAAGAGACCCAGTACTTC. This chain links TRBV5-8 with TRBJ2-5, with TRBD2 identical over 9 bases. From germline, CDR1 is SGHTS and CDR2 YDEGEE. The trim removed 4 bases at V and 2 bases at J, leaving 3 bases unmatched. This CDR3 has 14 residues.

This clonotype was detected ten times or more. The chain links TRBV24-1 to TRBJ1-5, with a weak D call TRBD1 (5 bases). The germline V and J ends were trimmed by 9 bases and 4 bases, with 15 bases remaining between them. Germline V gene data show CDR1 as KGHDR and CDR2 as SFDVKD. The CDR3 is 14 residues long. The CDR3: CATHDGTRNQPQHF. The CDR3, as DNA: TGTGCCACCCATGACGGGACGCGAAATCAGCCCCAGCATTTT.

Many counts were recorded for this clonotype. The V gene is TRBV20-1, the J gene TRBJ1-2, with TRBD1 matching 10 bases. Germline lookup yields CDR1 DFQATT and CDR2 SNEGSKA (reference sequence). The J segment lost 5 bases and the V segment lost 1 base, leaving 7 bases of the junction unmatched. This CDR3 has 15 amino acids. CDR3 residues: CSARAGTGEGYGYTF. The CDR3 coding sequence is TGCAGTGCTAGAGCCGGGACAGGGGAGGGTTATGGCTACACCTTC.

This clonotype showed up many times. The J gene is TRBJ2-2, the V gene TRBV29-1, with 7 positions matching TRBD1. The length of the CDR3 is 14 residues. Germline V lookup: CDR1 SQVTM, CDR2 ANQGSEA. J gave up 3 bases and V 1 base, and 2 bases lay outside the gene matches. As DNA, the CDR3 is TGCAGCGTTGAAGGACAGGGTTACACCGGGGAGCTGTTTTTT. Translating gives CSVEGQGYTGELFF.